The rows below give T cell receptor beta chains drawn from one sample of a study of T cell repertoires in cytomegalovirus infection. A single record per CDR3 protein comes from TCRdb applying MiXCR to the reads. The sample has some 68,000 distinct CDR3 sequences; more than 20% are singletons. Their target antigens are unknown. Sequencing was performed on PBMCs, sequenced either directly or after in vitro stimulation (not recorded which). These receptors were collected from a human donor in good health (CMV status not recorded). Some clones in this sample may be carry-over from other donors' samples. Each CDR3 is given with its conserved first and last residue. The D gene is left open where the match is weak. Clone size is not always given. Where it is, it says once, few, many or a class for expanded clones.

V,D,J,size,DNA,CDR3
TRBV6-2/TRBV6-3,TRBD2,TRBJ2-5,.,TGTGCCAGCAGTTCCAGCGGGAGCGGTGAGACCCAGTACTTC,CASSSSGSGETQYF
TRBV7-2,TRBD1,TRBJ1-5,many,TGTGCCAGCAGCTTAGAGACAGGGAACAATCAGCCCCAGCATTTT,CASSLETGNNQPQHF
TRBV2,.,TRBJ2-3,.,TGTGCCAGCGGCCAAGGTGGGACTAGCACAGATACGCAGTATTTT,CASGQGGTSTDTQYF
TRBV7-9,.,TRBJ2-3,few,TGTGCCAGCAGTTCCTCTACAGGGAGCGGAACGCAGTATTTT,CASSSSTGSGTQYF
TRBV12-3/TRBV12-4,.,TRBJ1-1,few,TGTGCCAGCCAGAGGGGGGGAACTGAAGCTTTCTTT,CASQRGGTEAFF
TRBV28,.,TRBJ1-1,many,TGTGCCAGCAAGGACCCGAACACTGAAGCTTTCTTT,CASKDPNTEAFF
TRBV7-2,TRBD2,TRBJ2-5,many,TGTGCCAGCAGCCGGACTAGCGGGAGAGAGACCCAGTACTTC,CASSRTSGRETQYF
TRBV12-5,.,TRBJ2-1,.,TGTGCTAGTATCGTCCAAGGGCACCCCACCTACAATGAGCAGTTCTTC,CASIVQGHPTYNEQFF
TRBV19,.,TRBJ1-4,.,TGTGCCAGTACCAGGACGTTCTCGGGGAGTGAAAAACTGTTTTTT,CASTRTFSGSEKLFF
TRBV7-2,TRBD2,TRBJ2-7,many,TGTGCCAGCAGCATCCAGGAAGGACTAGCGAACGAGCAGTACTTC,CASSIQEGLANEQYF
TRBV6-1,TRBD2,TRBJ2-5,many,TGTGCCAGCAGTGAAGCAGCAGGACTAGCGGCCCGGGGGGAGACCCAGTACTTC,CASSEAAGLAARGETQYF
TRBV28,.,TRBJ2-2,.,TGTGCCAGCAGTTTTTTCCAGCGACGGGAGCTGTTTTTT,CASSFFQRRELFF
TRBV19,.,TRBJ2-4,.,TGTGCCAGTAGTATAAGCCTGAAAAACATTCAGTACTTC,CASSISLKNIQYF
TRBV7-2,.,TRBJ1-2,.,TGTGCCAGCAGCCCAAGGGGTGGGTTCTTAAGGGGCTATGGCTACACCTTC,CASSPRGGFLRGYGYTF
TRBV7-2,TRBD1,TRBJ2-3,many,TGTGCCAGCAGCCAAGGACAGGGGGCAGATACGCAGTATTTT,CASSQGQGADTQYF
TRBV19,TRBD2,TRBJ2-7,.,TGTGCCAGTACCGCAGCGGGAGGGAGCTCCTACGAGCAGTACTTC,CASTAAGGSSYEQYF
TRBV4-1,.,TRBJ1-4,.,TGCGCCAGCAGCCAAACCCAGTTTAATGAAAAACTGTTTTTT,CASSQTQFNEKLFF
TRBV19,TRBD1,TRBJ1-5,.,TGTGCCAGTAGTGGGACAGGGATTTGGAATCAGCCCCAGCATTTT,CASSGTGIWNQPQHF
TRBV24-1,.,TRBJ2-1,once,TGTGCCACCGGGACGGTTTACAATGAGCAGTTCTTC,CATGTVYNEQFF
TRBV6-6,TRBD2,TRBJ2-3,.,TGTGCCAGCAGTTACTCGAGGAGCGCGGGGGGAGCAGATACGCAGTATTTT,CASSYSRSAGGADTQYF
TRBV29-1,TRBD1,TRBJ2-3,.,TGCAGCGTTGAAGACCCCGGGGGACAGGTCCGCAAGTATTTT,CSVEDPGGQVRKYF
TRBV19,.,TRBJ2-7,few,TGTGCCAGTAGATGGGGGGACAGCAACTCCTACGAGCAGTACTTC,CASRWGDSNSYEQYF
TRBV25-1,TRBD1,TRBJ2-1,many,TGTGCCAGCAGTCAGACAGGGGGTAAAAATGAGCAGTTCTTC,CASSQTGGKNEQFF
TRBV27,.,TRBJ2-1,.,TGTGCCAGCAGTTCCTGGAGCCCGGGGGTGGGCTCCTACAATGAGCAGTTCTTC,CASSSWSPGVGSYNEQFF
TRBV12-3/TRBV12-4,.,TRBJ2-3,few,TGTGCCAGCAGTTTAGGCGTCGGAGAGGGCCTCCCAGATACGCAGTATTTT,CASSLGVGEGLPDTQYF
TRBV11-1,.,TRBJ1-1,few,TGTGCCAGCAGGTCCAAGGGCCTAGAAGCTTTCTTT,CASRSKGLEAFF
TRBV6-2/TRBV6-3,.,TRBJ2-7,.,TGTGCCAGCAGTAACCCTGGAGGGGCCCTCGTGTACTTC,CASSNPGGALVYF
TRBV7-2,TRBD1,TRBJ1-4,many,TGTGCCAGCAGCTTAGCGCAAACAGGGGTTTACCGTGAAAAACTGTTTTTT,CASSLAQTGVYREKLFF
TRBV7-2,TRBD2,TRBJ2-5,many,TGTGCCAGCAGCTTAGCCCCGCGGGAGGGCAGGGAGACCCAGTACTTC,CASSLAPREGRETQYF